This T cell receptor (beta chain) was sequenced during a study of blood T cell repertoires in COVID-19. Only in-frame clones appear in the TCRdb table, and some are missing; sequencing was by immunoSEQ multiplex PCR. The profile shows 70,000 to 90,000 clones, approximately 86% of them singletons. This clone was picked up a small number of times. This TCR derives from a man older than 75 with COVID-19, enrolled during active disease. Source material: peripheral blood.

This CDR3 is CAISEAIIFGAGANSPLHF. The CDR3, as DNA: TGTGCCATCAGTGAGGCGATTATCTTCGGGGCGGGAGCTAATTCACCCCTCCACTTT. The chain employs TRBV10-3 and TRBJ1-6; D might be TRBD1 (5 bases). Germline CDR1 reads ENHRY; CDR2 reads SYGVKD. V was pared by 2 bases and J by 6 bases, with 23 bases between. The CDR3 covers 19 residues.